This T cell receptor (beta chain) originates from a study of blood T cell repertoires in COVID-19. Background on the study: PBMCs, B-cell-depleted T cells, or T cells were the source of the cDNA or gDNA that made up the material.

Assignments of participants to cohorts depended upon their own reported clinical history. This clone was observed once. Sequencing used immunoSEQ multiplex PCR; TCRdb keeps in-frame clones, though not all of them. This table holds fewer than 350,000 clones, around 85% found once. The CDR3 is 16 amino acids. Germline trimming cut 2 bases from V and 8 bases from J; bases unmatched to any gene: 5. Per the germline V gene, CDR1 is SGHNT and CDR2 is YENEEA. Sequencing was carried out using PBMCs or T cells enriched from blood (not recorded which). The rearrangement joins TRBV11-3 to TRBJ2-1; TRBD2 matches 14 bases. The origin of this receptor is a woman in her thirties or forties who had recovered from COVID-19. The CDR3 spells CASSLPGLAGGHEQFF. For the CDR3, the DNA is TGTGCCAGCAGCTTACCCGGACTAGCGGGAGGTCATGAGCAGTTCTTC.